This TCR beta chain appears in the sequencing data of a study of identical twins. TCRdb reprocessed the 5' RACE reads via MiXCR and lists one record per CDR3 protein. The table has over 500,000 distinct CDR3 sequences, approximately 22% seen once. Trimming removed 7 bases from V and 7 bases from J; junction bases left unmatched: 6. This CDR3 has 13 residues. The sample was also linked to a second study, of T cells expressing NK-cell markers. That study reports: NKG2C+ dominant clonotype frequencies in 5 or 6 donors were roughly 1.0-7.5% of CD8+ T cells.

The TCR comes from a woman aged 18-35 years in good health. Sequencing input: CD4+ T cells sorted from blood. The V and J genes are TRBV12-3 or TRBV12-4 and TRBJ2-7, with 11 bases identical to TRBD2. The DNA for the CDR3 is TGTGCCAGCACCACGACTAGCGGGGAAGAGCAGTACTTC. Encoded protein: CASTTTSGEEQYF.